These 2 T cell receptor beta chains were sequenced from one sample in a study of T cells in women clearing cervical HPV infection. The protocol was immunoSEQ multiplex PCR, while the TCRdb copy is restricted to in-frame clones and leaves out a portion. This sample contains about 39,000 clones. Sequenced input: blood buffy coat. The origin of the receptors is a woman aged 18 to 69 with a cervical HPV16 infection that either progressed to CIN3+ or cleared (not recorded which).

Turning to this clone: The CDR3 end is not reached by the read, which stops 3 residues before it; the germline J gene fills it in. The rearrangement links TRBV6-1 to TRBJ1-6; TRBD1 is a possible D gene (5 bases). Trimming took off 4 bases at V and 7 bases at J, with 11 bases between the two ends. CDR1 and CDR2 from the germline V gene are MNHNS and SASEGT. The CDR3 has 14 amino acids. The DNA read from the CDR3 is TGTGCCAGCAGTGCAGGGAGGGCAAATTCACCC. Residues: CASSAGRANSP. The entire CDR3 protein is CASSAGRANSPLHF.

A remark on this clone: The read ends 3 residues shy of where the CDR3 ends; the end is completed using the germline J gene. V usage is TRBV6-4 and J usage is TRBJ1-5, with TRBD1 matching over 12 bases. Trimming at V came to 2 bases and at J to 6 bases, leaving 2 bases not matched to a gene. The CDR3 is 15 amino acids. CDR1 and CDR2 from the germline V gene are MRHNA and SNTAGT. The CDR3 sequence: CASSDGTGGGQPQHF. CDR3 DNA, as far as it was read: TGTGCCAGCAGTGACGGGACAGGGGGCGGTCAGCCC.